The 19 T cell receptor beta chains presented below share a single source sample, sequenced in a study of identical twins. TCRdb reanalysed the 5' RACE reads using MiXCR and keeps one entry per CDR3 protein. The top ten clones hold approximately 5.6% of a sample with some 20,000 distinct CDR3 sequences, about two thirds of them seen once. Sequenced input: memory (CD45RO+) T cells sorted from blood. These receptors came from a woman younger than 35 in good health. This table probably holds off-target reads from a library built for another chain.

This clonotype was picked up one time. V usage is TRBV27 and J usage is TRBJ2-7; D unclear. The germline V gene has CDR1 MNHEY and CDR2 SMNVEV (reference sequence). The CDR3 is 13 residues long. The germline V and J ends were trimmed by 5 bases and 6 bases, with 14 bases remaining between them. The CDR3 DNA follows: TGTGCCAGCAGTGGGTTAGACACCACCGAGCAGTACTTC. Translating it yields CASSGLDTTEQYF.

The V and J genes are TRBV19 and TRBJ2-2; D uncertain. Trimming pared 5 bases from V and 4 bases from J, leaving 8 bases between. Per the germline V gene, CDR1 is LNHDA and CDR2 is SQIVND (reference sequence). The CDR3 is 13 residues long. The CDR3 here is CASSARITGELFF. The CDR3 bases are TGTGCCAGTAGTGCCAGGATCACCGGGGAGCTGTTTTTT. Drawing the rest from reference TRBV19 and TRBJ2-2, the complete variable domain is DGGITQSPKYLFRKEGQNVTLSCEQNLNHDAMYWYRQDPGQGLRLIYYSQIVNDFQKGDIAEGYSVSREKKESFPLTVTSAQKNPTAFYLCASSARITGELFFGEGSRLTVL.

The table lists this clonotype with a few counts. The chain is built from TRBV19 and TRBJ2-7; the match to TRBD2 covers 14 bases. This CDR3 has 16 amino acids. Germline CDR1 LNHDA, CDR2 SQIVND (reference sequence). After removal of 5 bases from V and 0 bases from J, the junction contained 3 bases not matched to a gene. The CDR3 DNA sequence: TGTGCCAGTAGTCGGACTAGCGGGAGGAACTCCTACGAGCAGTACTTC. Protein sequence: CASSRTSGRNSYEQYF.

This rearrangement joins TRBV6-1 to TRBJ2-7; D gene unclear. CDR3 length equals 11 residues. The V end was cut by 3 bases, the J end by 7 bases, with 7 bases between. From germline, CDR1 is MNHNS and CDR2 SASEGT. CDR3 in DNA: TGTGCCAGCAGTGAGTACCGGGAGCAGTACTTC. Protein sequence: CASSEYREQYF.

The CDR3 DNA reads as TGTGCCAGCAGCCAAGATCTTCTGCTGGAACCTAAGGGTGGGTTCTACGAGCAGTACTTC. This encodes CASSQDLLLEPKGGFYEQYF. The rearrangement links TRBV3-1 to TRBJ2-7; the D is unclear. Per germline, CDR1 LGHDT and CDR2 YNNKEL (reference sequence). The ends were cut back, 0 bases at V and 3 bases at J, with 27 bases in the middle. This CDR3 contains 20 residues.

The rearrangement uses TRBV7-8 and TRBJ2-2; TRBD2 matches at 7 bases. CDR1 is SGHVS, CDR2 FQNEAQ, per germline. This CDR3 is built from 17 residues. J lost 4 bases, V lost 4 bases, and 12 bases had no gene match. DNA of the CDR3: TGTGCCAGCAGCTCGGGCAGGTCGGGGGGAGGCACCGGGGAGCTGTTTTTT. This gives the protein CASSSGRSGGGTGELFF.

The chain links TRBV7-9 to TRBJ2-3; TRBD2 might be the D (6 bases). The CDR3 contains 14 residues. CDR1 is SEHNR and CDR2 is FQNEAQ in the germline V gene (reference sequence). Trimming removed 5 bases from V and 2 bases from J, with 11 bases in between. The CDR3 is CASSGGLFTDTQYF. The CDR3 DNA reads TGTGCCAGCAGCGGGGGACTTTTCACAGATACGCAGTATTTT. Supplemented by reference TRBV7-9 and TRBJ2-3, the full variable domain reads DTGVSQNPRHKITKRGQNVTFRCDPISEHNRLYWYRQTLGQGPEFLTYFQNEAQLEKSRLLSDRFSAERPKGSFSTLEIQRTEQGDSAMYLCASSGGLFTDTQYFGPGTRLTVL.

This clonotype has only a few counts. The chain links TRBV28 to TRBJ2-3; possibly TRBD1 or TRBD2 for D (5 bases each). This CDR3 is 15 amino acids long. Trimming took 4 bases from V and 5 from J, leaving 16 bases between them. From germline, CDR1 is MDHEN and CDR2 SYDVKM. CDR3 loop: CASSSPTGPRDTQYF. In DNA, the CDR3 is TGTGCCAGCAGTTCCCCCACGGGACCCAGAGATACGCAGTATTTT.

The chain has TRBV2 and TRBJ2-1; TRBD2 matches 8 bases. The V and J ends lost 6 bases and 1 base, in that order; junction bases with no gene match: 5. Germline V gives CDR1 SNHLY, CDR2 FYNNEI. CDR3 length equals 15 residues. CDR3 loop: CASRVGRGSYNEQFF. CDR3 bases: TGTGCCAGCAGAGTCGGGAGGGGATCCTACAATGAGCAGTTCTTC.

CDR3 amino acids: CASSQYDPQGEQFF. CDR3 sequence (DNA): TGTGCCAGCAGTCAATACGATCCCCAAGGGGAGCAGTTCTTC. The chain has TRBV6-1 and TRBJ2-1; D is unresolved. Per the germline V gene, CDR1 is MNHNS and CDR2 is SASEGT. The CDR3 length is 14 residues. V lost 5 bases, J lost 10 bases, and 18 bases lay in between.

This sequence joins TRBV15 and TRBJ2-3; D is unresolved. V lost 3 bases to trimming and J lost 2 bases, with 21 bases between them. CDR1 and CDR2 (germline): LNHNV, YYDKDF (reference sequence). The CDR3 contains 18 residues. The DNA of the CDR3 is TGTGCCACCAGCAGTAGTCTCTTTGATGGGTGGAACACAGATACGCAGTATTTT. This sequence encodes CATSSSLFDGWNTDTQYF.

This clonotype was seen just once. The genes are TRBV5-1 and TRBJ2-7; TRBD1 aligns across 11 bases. Germline CDR1 reads SGHRS; CDR2 reads YFSETQ. The CDR3 is 15 residues long. The V gene end was trimmed by 1 base and the J gene end by 7 bases; junction bases not matched to a gene: 7. CDR3 nucleotides: TGCGCCAGCAGCTTGAGAAGGACAGGGGGCGAGGAGCAGTACTTC. Amino acid sequence: CASSLRRTGGEEQYF.

The chain links TRBV4-1 to TRBJ1-5; possible D gene TRBD1, 6 bases. The CDR3 is 15 residues long. V lost 2 bases and J 8 bases, leaving 16 bases between the germline ends. Per germline, CDR1 MGHRA and CDR2 YSYEKL. CDR3 in DNA: TGCGCCAGCAGCCAACTATACAGGGATGGGAAGCCCCAGCATTTT. Encoded protein: CASSQLYRDGKPQHF.

The rearrangement links TRBV18 to TRBJ2-3, with unresolved D. Between the trimmed V and J ends, which lost 2 bases and 14 bases, there was a span of 14 bases. Germline V CDR1 and CDR2: KGHSH, LQKENI. The CDR3 consists of 12 residues. The CDR3 DNA reads as TGTGCCAGCTCACCAGGACCCGGGTCGCCGTATTTT. This codes for CASSPGPGSPYF. Full variable domain (rest looked up from reference TRBV18 and TRBJ2-3): NAGVMQNPRHLVRRRGQEARLRCSPMKGHSHVYWYRQLPEEGLKFMVYLQKENIIDESGMPKERFSAEFPKEGPSILRIQQVVRGDSAAYFCASSPGPGSPYFGPGTRLTVL.

V is TRBV11-2 and J is TRBJ2-1; unclear D gene. This CDR3 contains 15 residues. CDR1 SGHAT and CDR2 FQNNGV come from the germline V gene. V was trimmed by 0 bases and J by 6 bases, leaving 12 bases between them. The CDR3 region has the DNA TGTGCCAGCAGCTTAGAGGGGATCAACTGCAATGAGCAGTTCTTC. Amino acids: CASSLEGINCNEQFF.

V gene TRBV6-5 combines with J gene TRBJ2-5; tentative D call: TRBD2 (6 bases). CDR3 length: 12 residues. V lost 8 bases and J 3 bases, leaving 10 bases between the germline ends. Germline V lookup: CDR1 MNHEY, CDR2 SVGAGI. The CDR3 DNA sequence: TGTGCCAGCCGATCGGGGGAAGAGACCCAGTACTTC. Amino acids: CASRSGEETQYF.

V is TRBV4-1 and J is TRBJ2-1, with TRBD2 identical over 9 bases. The CDR3 is 17 residues long. Looked up from germline, CDR1 is MGHRA and CDR2 is YSYEKL. J gave up 3 bases and V 4 bases, and 10 bases lay outside the gene matches. The CDR3 here is CASSPVGSGSLYNEQFF. DNA for the CDR3: TGCGCCAGCAGCCCCGTAGGTAGCGGGAGTCTCTACAATGAGCAGTTCTTC.

V and J are TRBV7-9 and TRBJ2-1, with TRBD2 matching 12 bases. The CDR3 contains 15 residues. Unmatched junction bases numbered 7, after V lost 5 bases and J lost 8 bases. Germline V gene lookup returns CDR1 SEHNR and CDR2 FQNEAQ (reference sequence). CDR3 region: CASSMTSGRWDEQFF. CDR3 nucleotides: TGTGCCAGCAGCATGACTAGCGGGAGATGGGATGAGCAGTTCTTC.

The chain uses TRBV28 and TRBJ1-1; D may be TRBD1 (6 bases). V was trimmed by 10 bases and J by 8 bases, leaving 14 bases between them. Germline V gene data show CDR1 as MDHEN and CDR2 as SYDVKM. The CDR3 consists of 11 residues. The CDR3 DNA reads TGTGCCACTTTATACGGGGGCGAAGCTTTCTTT. Residues: CATLYGGEAFF.